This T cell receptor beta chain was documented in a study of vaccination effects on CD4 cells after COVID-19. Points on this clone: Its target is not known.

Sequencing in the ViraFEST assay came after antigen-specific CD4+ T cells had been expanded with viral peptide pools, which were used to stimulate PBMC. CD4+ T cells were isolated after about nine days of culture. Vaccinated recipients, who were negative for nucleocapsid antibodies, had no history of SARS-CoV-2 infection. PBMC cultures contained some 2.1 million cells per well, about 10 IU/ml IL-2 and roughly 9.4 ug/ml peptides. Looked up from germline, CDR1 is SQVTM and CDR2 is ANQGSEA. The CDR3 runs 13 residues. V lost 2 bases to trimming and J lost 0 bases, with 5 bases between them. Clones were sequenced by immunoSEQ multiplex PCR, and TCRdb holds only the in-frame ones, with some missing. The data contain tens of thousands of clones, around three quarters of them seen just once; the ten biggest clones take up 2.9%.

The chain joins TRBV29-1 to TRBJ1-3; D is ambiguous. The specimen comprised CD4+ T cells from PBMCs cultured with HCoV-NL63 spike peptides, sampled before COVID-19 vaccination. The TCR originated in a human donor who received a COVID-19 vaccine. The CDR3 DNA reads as TGCAGCGTTGAATTTAACTCTGGAAACACCATATATTTT. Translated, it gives CSVEFNSGNTIYF.